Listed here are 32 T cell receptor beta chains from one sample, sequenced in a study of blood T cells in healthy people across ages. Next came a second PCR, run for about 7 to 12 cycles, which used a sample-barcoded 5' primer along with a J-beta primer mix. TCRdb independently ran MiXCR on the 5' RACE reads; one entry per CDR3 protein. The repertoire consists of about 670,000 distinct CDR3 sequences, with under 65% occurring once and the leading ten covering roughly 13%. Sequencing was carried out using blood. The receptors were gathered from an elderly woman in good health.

CDR3 protein: CSVDGGAMSGGAYEQYF. DNA for the CDR3: TGCAGCGTTGATGGGGGGGCGATGTCTGGCGGGGCCTACGAGCAGTACTTC. V is TRBV29-1 and J is TRBJ2-5; possibly TRBD2 for D (7 bases). The end of the DNA aligns better with TRBJ2-7, so the J call may be wrong. This CDR3 has 17 residues. CDR1 SQVTM and CDR2 ANQGSEA come from the germline V gene.

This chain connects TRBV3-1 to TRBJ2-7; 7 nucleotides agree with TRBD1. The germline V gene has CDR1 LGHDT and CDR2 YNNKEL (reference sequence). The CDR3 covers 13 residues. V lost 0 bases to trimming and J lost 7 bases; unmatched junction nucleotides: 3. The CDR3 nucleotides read TGTGCCAGCAGCCAAGACAGGGGGAATGAGCAGTACTTC. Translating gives CASSQDRGNEQYF.

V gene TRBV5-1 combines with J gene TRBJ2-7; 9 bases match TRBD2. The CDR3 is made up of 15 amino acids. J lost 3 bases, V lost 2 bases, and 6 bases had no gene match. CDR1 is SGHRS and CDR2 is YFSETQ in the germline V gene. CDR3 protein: CASSLGLAQSYEQYF. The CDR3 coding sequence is TGCGCCAGCAGCTTAGGACTAGCGCAGAGCTACGAGCAGTACTTC.

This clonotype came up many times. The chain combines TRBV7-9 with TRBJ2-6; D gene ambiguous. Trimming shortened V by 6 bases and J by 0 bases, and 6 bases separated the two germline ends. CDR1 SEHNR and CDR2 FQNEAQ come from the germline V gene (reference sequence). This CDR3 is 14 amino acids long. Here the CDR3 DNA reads TGTGCCAGCAGAACAGTCTCTGGGGCCAACGTCCTGACTTTC. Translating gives CASRTVSGANVLTF.

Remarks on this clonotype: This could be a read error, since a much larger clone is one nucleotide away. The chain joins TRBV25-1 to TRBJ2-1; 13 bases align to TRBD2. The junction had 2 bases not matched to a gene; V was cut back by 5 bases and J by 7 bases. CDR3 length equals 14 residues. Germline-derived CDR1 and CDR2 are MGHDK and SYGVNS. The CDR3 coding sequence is TGTGCCAGCAGTCGGACTAGCGGGAGTAATGAGCAGTTCTTC. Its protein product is CASSRTSGSNEQFF.

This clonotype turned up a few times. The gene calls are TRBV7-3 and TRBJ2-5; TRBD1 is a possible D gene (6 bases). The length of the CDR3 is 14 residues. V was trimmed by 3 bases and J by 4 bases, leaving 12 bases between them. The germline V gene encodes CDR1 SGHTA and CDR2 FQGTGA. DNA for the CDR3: TGTGCCAGCAGCTTCCAGGGGCAGGGAGAGACCCAGTACTTC. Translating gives CASSFQGQGETQYF. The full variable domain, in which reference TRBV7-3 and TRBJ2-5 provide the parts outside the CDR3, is GAGVSQTPSNKVTEKGKYVELRCDPISGHTALYWYRQSLGQGPEFLIYFQGTGAADDSGLPNDRFFAVRPEGSVSTLKIQRTERGDSAVYLCASSFQGQGETQYFGPGTRLLVL.

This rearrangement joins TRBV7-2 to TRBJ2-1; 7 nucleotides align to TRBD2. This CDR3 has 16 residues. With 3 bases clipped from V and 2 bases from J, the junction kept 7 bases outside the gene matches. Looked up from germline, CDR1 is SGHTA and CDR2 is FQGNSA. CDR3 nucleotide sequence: TGTGCCAGCAGCTTGTCGGCGGGAGTTGCCTACAATGAGCAGTTCTTC. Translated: CASSLSAGVAYNEQFF.

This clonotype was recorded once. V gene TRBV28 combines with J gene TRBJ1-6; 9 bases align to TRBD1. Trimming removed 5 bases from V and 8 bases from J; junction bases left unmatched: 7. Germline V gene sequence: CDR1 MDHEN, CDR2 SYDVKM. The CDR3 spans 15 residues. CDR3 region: CASSPSDRGYSPLHF. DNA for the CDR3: TGTGCCAGCAGTCCCTCGGACAGGGGTTATTCACCCCTCCACTTT.

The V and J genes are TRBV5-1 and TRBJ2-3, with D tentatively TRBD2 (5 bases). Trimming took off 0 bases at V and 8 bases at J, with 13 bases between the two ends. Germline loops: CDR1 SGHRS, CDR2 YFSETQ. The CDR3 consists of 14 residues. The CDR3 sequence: CASSLDPLEGTQYF. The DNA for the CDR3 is TGCGCCAGCAGCTTGGATCCACTAGAAGGTACGCAGTATTTT.

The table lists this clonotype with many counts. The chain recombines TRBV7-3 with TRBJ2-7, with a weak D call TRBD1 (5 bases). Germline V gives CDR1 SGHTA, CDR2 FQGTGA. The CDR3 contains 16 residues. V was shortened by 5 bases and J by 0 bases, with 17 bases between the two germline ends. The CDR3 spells CASSRLERTSSYEQYF. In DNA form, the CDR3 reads TGTGCCAGCAGCCGCCTTGAGAGGACAAGCTCCTACGAGCAGTACTTC.

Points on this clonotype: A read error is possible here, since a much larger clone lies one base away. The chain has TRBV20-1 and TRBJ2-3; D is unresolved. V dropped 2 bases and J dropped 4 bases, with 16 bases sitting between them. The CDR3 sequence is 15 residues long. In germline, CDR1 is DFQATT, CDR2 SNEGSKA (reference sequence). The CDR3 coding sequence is TGCAGTGCTAGACACATTCCCGCCGGAGCAGATACGCAGTATTTT. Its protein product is CSARHIPAGADTQYF.

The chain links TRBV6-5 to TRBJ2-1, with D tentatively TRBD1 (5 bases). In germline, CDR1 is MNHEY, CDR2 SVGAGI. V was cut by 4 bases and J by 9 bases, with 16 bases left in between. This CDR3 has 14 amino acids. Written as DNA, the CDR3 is TGTGCCAGCAGTTCGGCAGAACTAAGGGGTGAGCAGTTCTTC. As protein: CASSSAELRGEQFF.

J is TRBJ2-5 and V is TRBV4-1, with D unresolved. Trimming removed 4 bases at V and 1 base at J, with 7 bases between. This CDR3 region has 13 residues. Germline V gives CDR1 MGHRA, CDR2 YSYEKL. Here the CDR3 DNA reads TGCGCCAGCAGCCGGTTAGTCCAAGAGACCCAGTACTTC. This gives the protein CASSRLVQETQYF.

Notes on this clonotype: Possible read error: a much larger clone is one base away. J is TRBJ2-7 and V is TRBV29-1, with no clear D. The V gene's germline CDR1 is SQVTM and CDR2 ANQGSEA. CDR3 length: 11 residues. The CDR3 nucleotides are TGCTGCGTTGGTTTTGTTAGAGGGCAGTACTTC. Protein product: CCVGFVRGQYF.

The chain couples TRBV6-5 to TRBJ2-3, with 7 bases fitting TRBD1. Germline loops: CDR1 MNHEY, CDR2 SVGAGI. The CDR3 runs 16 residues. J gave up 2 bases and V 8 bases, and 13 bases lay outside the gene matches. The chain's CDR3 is CASGRTGTALTDTQYF. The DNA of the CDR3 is TGTGCCAGCGGACGAACGGGGACAGCGCTCACAGATACGCAGTATTTT.

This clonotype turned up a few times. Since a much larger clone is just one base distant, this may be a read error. The CDR3 DNA is TGCGCCAGCAGCCAATCTAGCGAGTACAATGAGCAGTACTTC. Its protein is CASSQSSEYNEQYF. The chain uses TRBV4-1 and TRBJ2-7; D is perhaps TRBD2 (6 bases). CDR3 length equals 14 residues. The V end was cut by 2 bases, the J end by 7 bases, with 15 bases between. CDR1 is MGHRA and CDR2 is YSYEKL in the germline V gene.

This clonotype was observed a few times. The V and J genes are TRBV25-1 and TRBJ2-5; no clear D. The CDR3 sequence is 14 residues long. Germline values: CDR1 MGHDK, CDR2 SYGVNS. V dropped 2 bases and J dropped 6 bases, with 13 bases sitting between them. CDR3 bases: TGTGCCAGCAGTGAAGGCTTGGGGTGGCAGACCCAGTACTTC. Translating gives CASSEGLGWQTQYF.

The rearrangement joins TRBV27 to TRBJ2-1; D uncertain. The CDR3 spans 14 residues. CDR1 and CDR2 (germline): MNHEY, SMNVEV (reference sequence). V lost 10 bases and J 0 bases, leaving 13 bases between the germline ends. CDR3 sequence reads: CATKPLSSYNEQFF. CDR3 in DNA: TGTGCCACCAAACCCCTAAGCTCCTACAATGAGCAGTTCTTC.

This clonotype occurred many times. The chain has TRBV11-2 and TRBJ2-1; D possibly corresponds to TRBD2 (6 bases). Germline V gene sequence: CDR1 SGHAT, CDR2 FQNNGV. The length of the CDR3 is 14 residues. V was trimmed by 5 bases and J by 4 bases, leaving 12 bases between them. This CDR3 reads CASSPRLGYNEQFF. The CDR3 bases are TGTGCCAGCAGCCCTCGACTAGGTTACAATGAGCAGTTCTTC.

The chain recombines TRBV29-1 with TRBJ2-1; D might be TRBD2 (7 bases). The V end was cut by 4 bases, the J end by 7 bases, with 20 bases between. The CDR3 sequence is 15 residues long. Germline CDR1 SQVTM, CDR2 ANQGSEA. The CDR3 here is CSVVRWRGGRNEQFF. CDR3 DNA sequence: TGCAGCGTTGTTCGTTGGAGGGGGGGACGGAATGAGCAGTTCTTC.

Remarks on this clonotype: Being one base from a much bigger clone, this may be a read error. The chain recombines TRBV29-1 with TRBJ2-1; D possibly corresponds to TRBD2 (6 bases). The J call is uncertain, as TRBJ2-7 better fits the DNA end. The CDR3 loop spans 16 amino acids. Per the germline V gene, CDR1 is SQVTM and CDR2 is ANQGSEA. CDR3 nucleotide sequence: TGCAGCGTTGAATTTAGCGGAGGGAGCTCCTACAATGAGCAGTACTTC. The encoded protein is CSVEFSGGSSYNEQYF.

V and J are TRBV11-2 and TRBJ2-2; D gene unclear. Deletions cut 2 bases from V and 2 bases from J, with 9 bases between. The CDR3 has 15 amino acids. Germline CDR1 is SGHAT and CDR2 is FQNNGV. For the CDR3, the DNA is TGTGCCAGCAGCTTAATGACAATAAACACCGGGGAGCTGTTTTTT. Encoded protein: CASSLMTINTGELFF.

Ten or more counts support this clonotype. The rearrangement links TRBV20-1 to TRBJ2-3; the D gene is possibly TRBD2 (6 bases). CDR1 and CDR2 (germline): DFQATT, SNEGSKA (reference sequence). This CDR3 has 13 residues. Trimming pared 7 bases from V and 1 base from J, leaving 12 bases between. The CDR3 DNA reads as TGCAGTGAGGGAGGTGGGCGCACAGATACGCAGTATTTT. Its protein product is CSEGGGRTDTQYF.

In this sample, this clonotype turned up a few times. The CDR3, as DNA: TGCAGTGCTAGAACCTTAGCGGGTAGCTCCTACAATGAGCAGTACTTC. Translation: CSARTLAGSSYNEQYF. V and J are TRBV20-1 and TRBJ2-1; 7 positions match TRBD2. The J call is doubtful: the DNA matches TRBJ2-7 better. The V gene's germline CDR1 is DFQATT and CDR2 SNEGSKA (reference sequence). The CDR3 has 16 residues.

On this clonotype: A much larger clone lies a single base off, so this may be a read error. This CDR3 reads CASRGDRSYGYTF. CDR3 sequence (DNA): TGCGCCAGCAGGGGGGACAGAAGTTATGGCTACACCTTC. The chain is built from TRBV5-1 and TRBJ1-2, with 7 bases lining up with TRBD1. The CDR3 has 13 residues. CDR1 is SGHRS, CDR2 YFSETQ, per germline. V trimming: 5 bases; J trimming: 5 bases; junction bases outside the gene matches: 6.

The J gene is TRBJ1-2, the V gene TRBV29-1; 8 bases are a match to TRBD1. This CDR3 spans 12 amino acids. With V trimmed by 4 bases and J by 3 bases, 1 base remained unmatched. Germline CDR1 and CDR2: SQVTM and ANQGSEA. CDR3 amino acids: CSVGTGYYGYTF. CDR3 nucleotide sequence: TGCAGCGTTGGGACAGGGTACTATGGCTACACCTTC.

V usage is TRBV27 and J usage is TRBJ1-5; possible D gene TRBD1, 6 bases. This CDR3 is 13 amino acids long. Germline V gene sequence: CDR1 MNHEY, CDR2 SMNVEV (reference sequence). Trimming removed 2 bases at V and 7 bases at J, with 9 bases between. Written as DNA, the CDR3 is TGTGCCAGCAGTTTACGGGGGCAGCAGCCCCAGCATTTT. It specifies CASSLRGQQPQHF.

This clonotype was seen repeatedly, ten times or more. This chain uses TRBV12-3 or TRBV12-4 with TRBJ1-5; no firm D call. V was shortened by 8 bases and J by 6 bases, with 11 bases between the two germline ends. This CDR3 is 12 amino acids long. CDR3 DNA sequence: TGTGCCAGCGGGAATCAAGGTCAGCCCCAGCATTTT. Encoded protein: CASGNQGQPQHF.

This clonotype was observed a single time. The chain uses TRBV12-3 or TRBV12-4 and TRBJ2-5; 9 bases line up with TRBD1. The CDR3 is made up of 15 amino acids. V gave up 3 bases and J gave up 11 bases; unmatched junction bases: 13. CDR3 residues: CASSLSGQGSGEQYF. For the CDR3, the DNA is TGTGCCAGCAGTTTGAGTGGACAGGGGTCGGGTGAGCAGTACTTC.

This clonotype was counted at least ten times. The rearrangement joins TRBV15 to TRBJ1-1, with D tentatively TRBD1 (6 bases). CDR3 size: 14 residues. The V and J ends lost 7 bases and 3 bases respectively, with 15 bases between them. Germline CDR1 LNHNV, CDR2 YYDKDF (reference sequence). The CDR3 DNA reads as TGTGCCACCATCCTAGGGGGACGGGACACTGAAGCTTTCTTT. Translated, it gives CATILGGRDTEAFF.

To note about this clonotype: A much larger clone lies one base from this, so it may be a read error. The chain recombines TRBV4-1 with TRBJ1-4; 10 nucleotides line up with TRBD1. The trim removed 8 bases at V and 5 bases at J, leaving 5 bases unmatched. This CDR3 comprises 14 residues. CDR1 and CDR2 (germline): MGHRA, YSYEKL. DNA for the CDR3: TGCGCCAGCGGCCGGGACAGGGGAAATGAAAAACTGTTTTTT. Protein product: CASGRDRGNEKLFF.

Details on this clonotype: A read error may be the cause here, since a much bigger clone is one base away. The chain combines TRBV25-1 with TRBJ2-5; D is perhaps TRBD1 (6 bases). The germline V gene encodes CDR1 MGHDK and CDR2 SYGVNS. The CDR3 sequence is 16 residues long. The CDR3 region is CASSEYGQGYQEAQYF. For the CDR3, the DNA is TGTGCCAGCAGTGAATATGGGCAGGGGTACCAAGAGGCCCAGTACTTC.